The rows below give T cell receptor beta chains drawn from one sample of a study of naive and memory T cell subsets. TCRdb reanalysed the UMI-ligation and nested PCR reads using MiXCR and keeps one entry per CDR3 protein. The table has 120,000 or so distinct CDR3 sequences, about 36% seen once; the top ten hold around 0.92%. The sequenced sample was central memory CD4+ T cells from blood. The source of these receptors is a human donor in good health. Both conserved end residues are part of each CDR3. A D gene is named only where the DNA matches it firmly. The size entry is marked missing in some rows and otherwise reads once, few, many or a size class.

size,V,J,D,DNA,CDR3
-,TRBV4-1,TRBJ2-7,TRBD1,TGCGCCAGCAGCCAAGCCTCGGGACAGAGCTACGAGCAGTACTTC,CASSQASGQSYEQYF
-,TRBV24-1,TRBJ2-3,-,TGTGCCACCAGTGATTCGGTTCTGGGGCACACAGATACGCAGTATTTT,CATSDSVLGHTDTQYF
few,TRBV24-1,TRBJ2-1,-,TGTGCCACCAGTGATCCGGCAACTAGAGGGCAGTTCTTC,CATSDPATRGQFF
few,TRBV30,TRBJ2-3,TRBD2,TGTGCCTGGAGGGTGGGCGGGAGGCCCACAGATACGCAGTATTTT,CAWRVGGRPTDTQYF
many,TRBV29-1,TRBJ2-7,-,TGCAGCGTCGGGACTTCCTACGAGCAGTACTTC,CSVGTSYEQYF
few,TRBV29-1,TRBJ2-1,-,TGCAGCGTTGAAGATAGGGGGGGAGGGCTAAATGAGCAGTTCTTC,CSVEDRGGGLNEQFF
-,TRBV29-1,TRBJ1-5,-,TGCAGCGCCATACCGGGGCACAATCAGCCCCAGCATTTT,CSAIPGHNQPQHF
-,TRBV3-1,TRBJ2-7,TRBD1,TGTGCCAGCAGCCAAGGGACAGGGGGCTACGAGCAGTACTTC,CASSQGTGGYEQYF
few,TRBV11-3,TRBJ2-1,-,TGTGCCAGCAGCTTAGCGGGGGAGATCGAGCAGTTCTTC,CASSLAGEIEQFF
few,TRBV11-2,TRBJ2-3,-,TGTGCCAGCCTTAGCGCCAGCACAGATACGCAGTATTTT,CASLSASTDTQYF
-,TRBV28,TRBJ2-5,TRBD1,TGTGCCAGCACCGCAAACCAGGGGGCTGGGAAAGAGACCCAGTACTTC,CASTANQGAGKETQYF
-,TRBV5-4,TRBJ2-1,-,TGTGCCAGCAGCTTTACCTACAATGAGCAGTTCTTC,CASSFTYNEQFF
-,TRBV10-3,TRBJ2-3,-,TGTGCCATCAGTGGGGCTAGTTCAGCAGATACGCAGTATTTT,CAISGASSADTQYF
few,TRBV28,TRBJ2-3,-,TGTGCCAGCAGTCCCGGCAGACTCACTCGGGATACGCAGTATTTT,CASSPGRLTRDTQYF
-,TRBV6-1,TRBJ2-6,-,TGTGCCAGTAGGGAGGGGGCTGGGGCCAACGTCCTGACTTTC,CASREGAGANVLTF
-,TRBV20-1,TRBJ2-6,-,TGCAGTGCTAGAGCAGGGGTTCGGGGGGTAAACGTCCTGACTTTC,CSARAGVRGVNVLTF
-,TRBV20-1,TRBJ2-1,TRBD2,TGCAGTGCAACCGGGACTAGCGGAGCAGAGGGGTACAATGAGCAGTTCTTC,CSATGTSGAEGYNEQFF
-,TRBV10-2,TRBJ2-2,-,TGCGCCAGCAGTCGGGAGAACACCGGGGAGCTGTTTTTT,CASSRENTGELFF
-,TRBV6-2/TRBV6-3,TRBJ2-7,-,TGTGCCACGAGGGAAGGCGAGCAGTACTTC,CATREGEQYF
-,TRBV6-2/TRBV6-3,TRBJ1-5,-,TGTGCCAGCAGTTACCCTGGCAATCAGCCCCAGCATTTT,CASSYPGNQPQHF
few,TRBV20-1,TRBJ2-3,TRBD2,TGCAGTGCTAGAGAGACTAGCCGGAGTACAGATACGCAGTATTTT,CSARETSRSTDTQYF
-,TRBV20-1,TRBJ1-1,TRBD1,TGCAGCGCGGGACAGTCAATGAACACTGAAGCTTTCTTT,CSAGQSMNTEAFF
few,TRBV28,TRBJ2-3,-,TGTGCCAGCTCCCCCCCCGGGGCTTCGACAGATACGCAGTATTTT,CASSPPGASTDTQYF
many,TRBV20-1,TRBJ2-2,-,TGCAGTGCCACGAGCAGGGAGAGGGCCGGGGAGCTGTTTTTT,CSATSRERAGELFF
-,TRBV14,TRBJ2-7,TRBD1,TGTGCCAGCAGCCAAGTAACGGCAAGGGGACAGAGGTACTTC,CASSQVTARGQRYF
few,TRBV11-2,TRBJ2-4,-,TGTGCCAGCAGCTTAGCGGGGATCAAAAACATTCAGTACTTC,CASSLAGIKNIQYF
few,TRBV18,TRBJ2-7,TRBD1,TGTGCCAGCCTCGACAGGGTAACCTACGAGCAGTACTTC,CASLDRVTYEQYF
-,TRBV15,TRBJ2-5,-,TGTGCCACCAGCAGGAGGGGTCGAAACAAACAAGAGACCCAGTACTTC,CATSRRGRNKQETQYF
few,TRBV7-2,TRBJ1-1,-,TGTGCCAGCAGCTTCTGGCTGAACACTGAAGCTTTCTTT,CASSFWLNTEAFF
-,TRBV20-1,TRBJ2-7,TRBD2,TGCAGTGCTAGAGATAGGACTAGCGGGAGGTCTTACGAGCAGTACTTC,CSARDRTSGRSYEQYF
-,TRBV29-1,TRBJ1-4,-,TGCAGCGTTGGACAGACTCCCAATGAAAAACTGTTTTTT,CSVGQTPNEKLFF
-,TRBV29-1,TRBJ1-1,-,TGCAGCGTTGAAGATGGCGGGCCAGGCCATGAAGCTTTCTTT,CSVEDGGPGHEAFF
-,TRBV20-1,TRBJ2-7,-,TGCAGCCCTAGAGGGACAAAATTCGACGAGCAGTACTTC,CSPRGTKFDEQYF
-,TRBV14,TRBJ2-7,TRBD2,TGTGCCAGCAGCCAAGATGGGACTAGCGGGAGTGGATCCTACGAGCAGTACTTC,CASSQDGTSGSGSYEQYF
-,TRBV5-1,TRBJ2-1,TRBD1,TGCGCCAGCAGCTTACCCGGGACAGGTATGGATGAGCAGTTCTTC,CASSLPGTGMDEQFF
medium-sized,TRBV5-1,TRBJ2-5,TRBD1,TGCGCCAGCACCTCCGGAACAGGGGGCTACCAAGAGACCCAGTACTTC,CASTSGTGGYQETQYF
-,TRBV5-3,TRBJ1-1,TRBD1,TGTGCCAGAAGCTTGGGGGACAGGAACACTGAAGCTTTCTTT,CARSLGDRNTEAFF